This is a list of T cell receptor beta chains from one sample in a study of blood T cell repertoires in COVID-19. Assay: immunoSEQ multiplex PCR; the TCRdb copy retains only in-frame clones and omits some. This sample yields about 28,000 clones, of which 93% are seen a single time; more than 0.8% belongs to the top ten. Specimen: peripheral blood. Receptors originate from a woman aged 70-85 years with COVID-19, enrolled during active disease. Both conserved end residues are part of each CDR3. A D gene is named only where the DNA matches it firmly. A clone size is listed for some rows: how often the clone was seen (once, few, many), or a class if it is expanded.

j_call	v_call	d_call	clone_size	cdr3_aa	cdr3_nt
TRBJ2-7	TRBV5-1	TRBD2	-	CASSLEAVAGGYEQYF	TGCGCCAGCAGCTTGGAGGCGGTAGCGGGAGGATACGAGCAGTACTTC
TRBJ2-7	TRBV30	-	-	CAWSVRVRGHEQYF	TGTGCCTGGAGTGTCCGGGTCAGGGGTCACGAGCAGTACTTC
TRBJ2-2	TRBV10-2	TRBD1	-	CAMGQGEIGELFF	TGCGCCATGGGACAGGGCGAAATCGGGGAGCTGTTTTTT
TRBJ1-5	TRBV5-8	-	-	CASSAERRQPQHF	TGTGCCAGCAGCGCCGAGCGGCGGCAGCCCCAGCATTTT
TRBJ2-7	TRBV19	TRBD2	-	CATGSGPSYEQYF	TGTGCCACTGGTAGCGGGCCTAGCTACGAGCAGTACTTC
TRBJ2-3	TRBV3-1/TRBV3-2	TRBD2	-	CASSQVAGGSTDTQYF	TGTGCCAGCAGCCAAGTAGCGGGAGGCTCCACAGATACGCAGTATTTT
TRBJ1-6	TRBV5-8	TRBD1	few	CASSIPGTDNSPLHF	TGTGCCAGCAGCATCCCCGGGACAGATAATTCACCCCTCCACTTT
TRBJ1-1	TRBV6-6	TRBD1	-	CASSAGQGGYGTEAFF	TGTGCCAGCAGTGCAGGACAGGGGGGATACGGAACTGAAGCTTTCTTT
TRBJ1-2	TRBV11-2	-	-	CASSLDLGDYGYTF	TGTGCCAGCAGCTTAGATCTAGGGGACTATGGCTACACCTTC
TRBJ1-2	TRBV7-2	TRBD1	-	CASSPSGDRLEGYTF	TGTGCCAGCAGCCCCTCCGGGGACAGGCTCGAAGGCTACACCTTC
TRBJ2-1	TRBV5-8	-	-	CASNREYNEQFF	TGTGCCAGCAACCGAGAGTACAATGAGCAGTTCTTC
TRBJ1-5	TRBV2	TRBD1	-	CASRTGTIGQPQHF	TGTGCCAGCAGGACAGGGACGATCGGACAGCCCCAGCATTTT
TRBJ2-1	TRBV28	TRBD2	-	CASRPFSGRAGKSYNEQFF	TGTGCCAGCAGACCTTTTAGCGGGAGGGCCGGTAAATCCTACAATGAGCAGTTCTTC
TRBJ1-1	TRBV13	TRBD1	-	CASSRTGVNTEAFF	TGTGCCAGCAGTAGGACAGGGGTGAACACTGAAGCTTTCTTT
TRBJ1-2	TRBV18	TRBD1	-	CASSYTGVGYTF	TGTGCCAGCTCGTACACAGGGGTTGGCTACACCTTC
TRBJ2-7	TRBV19	-	-	CASSMGLVGYEQYF	TGTGCCAGTAGTATGGGGCTAGTTGGCTACGAGCAGTACTTC
TRBJ1-1	TRBV14	-	-	CASSPSDGRVAEAFF	TGTGCCAGCAGCCCCAGTGATGGGAGGGTTGCGGAAGCTTTCTTT
TRBJ2-3	TRBV18	TRBD2	-	CATIPEGREGADTQYF	TGTGCCACCATACCGGAGGGCCGGGAGGGGGCAGATACGCAGTATTTT
TRBJ2-2	TRBV7-9	-	-	CASSLGRAGRPRVAGELFF	TGTGCCAGCAGCTTAGGTCGGGCGGGGAGACCGAGGGTCGCCGGGGAGCTGTTTTTT
TRBJ2-5	TRBV24-1	-	-	CATSETGGETQYF	TGTGCCACCAGTGAGACAGGAGGAGAGACCCAGTACTTC
TRBJ2-5	TRBV6-5	TRBD2	-	CASRWTSGQETQYF	TGTGCCAGCAGGTGGACTAGCGGCCAAGAGACCCAGTACTTC
TRBJ1-3	TRBV19	-	-	CASSILTGQSGNTIYF	TGTGCCAGTAGTATTCTCACAGGACAATCTGGAAACACCATATATTTT
TRBJ1-4	TRBV7-2	-	-	CASSPDRNEKLFF	TGTGCCAGCAGCCCGGACAGAAATGAAAAACTGTTTTTT
TRBJ1-1	TRBV7-9	-	-	CASSLGGRRVGTEAFF	TGTGCCAGCAGCTTAGGAGGCCGCAGGGTGGGCACTGAAGCTTTCTTT
TRBJ1-4	TRBV5-4	TRBD1	-	CASSLGIGQGSEKLFF	TGTGCCAGCAGCTTGGGAATTGGACAGGGTAGTGAAAAACTGTTTTTT
TRBJ1-1	TRBV15	-	once	CATSRAGNTEAFF	TGTGCCACCAGCAGAGCAGGGAACACTGAAGCTTTCTTT
TRBJ2-3	TRBV19	-	few	CASSIRLDADTQYF	TGTGCCAGTAGTATTAGGCTAGATGCAGATACGCAGTATTTT
TRBJ2-7	TRBV30	TRBD1	-	CAWSGDRAYEQYF	TGTGCCTGGAGTGGTGACAGGGCCTACGAGCAGTACTTC
TRBJ2-7	TRBV5-1	TRBD1	-	CASSFSPGTASYEQYF	TGCGCCAGCAGCTTCAGCCCCGGGACAGCATCCTACGAGCAGTACTTC
TRBJ2-3	TRBV7-3	TRBD1	-	CASSRDSSTDTQYF	TGTGCCAGCAGCCGGGACAGTAGCACAGATACGCAGTATTTT
TRBJ1-5	TRBV6-5	TRBD1	-	CASSVDRGHNQPQHF	TGTGCCAGCAGCGTGGACAGGGGGCACAATCAGCCCCAGCATTTT
TRBJ2-1	TRBV19	TRBD2	-	CASSIYSSGTGTGGNEQFF	TGTGCCAGTAGTATATATTCCAGCGGGACCGGCACGGGTGGGAATGAGCAGTTCTTC
TRBJ1-1	TRBV14	-	-	CASSLHTGFGTEAFF	TGTGCCAGCAGCCTACATACAGGGTTTGGCACTGAAGCTTTCTTT
TRBJ2-3	TRBV27	TRBD2	once	CASSFRRREASTDTQYF	TGTGCCAGCAGTTTCCGACGGCGGGAGGCCAGCACAGATACGCAGTATTTT
TRBJ2-1	TRBV27	-	-	CASSLAAAYNEQFF	TGTGCCAGCAGTTTGGCAGCGGCCTACAATGAGCAGTTCTTC
TRBJ2-3	TRBV3-1/TRBV3-2	-	-	CASSLAEDTQYF	TGTGCCAGCAGTTTAGCGGAAGATACGCAGTATTTT
TRBJ2-7	TRBV6-2/TRBV6-3	TRBD2	once	CASSYSGTSGSRFLYEQYF	TGTGCCAGCAGTTACTCCGGGACTAGCGGGAGCCGGTTCTTATACGAGCAGTACTTC
TRBJ2-2	TRBV19	-	-	CASTLRSAHTGELFF	TGTGCCAGTACGTTACGAAGCGCCCACACCGGGGAGCTGTTTTTT
TRBJ1-2	TRBV3-1/TRBV3-2	TRBD1	-	CASSQDNAGGIGYTF	TGTGCCAGCAGCCAAGATAACGCAGGGGGTATAGGCTACACCTTC
TRBJ1-1	TRBV28	TRBD1	-	CASRRDSGGTEAFF	TGTGCCAGCAGGAGGGACAGTGGTGGGACTGAAGCTTTCTTT
TRBJ2-7	TRBV28	TRBD2	-	CASSSPLRGGSYEQYF	TGTGCCAGCAGTTCTCCCCTTCGGGGGGGCTCCTACGAGCAGTACTTC
TRBJ2-7	TRBV7-6	-	-	CASSPVGRDPPYEQYF	TGTGCCAGCAGCCCCGTTGGGCGGGATCCTCCCTACGAGCAGTACTTC
TRBJ1-5	TRBV28	TRBD1	-	CASRLQGAWRQPQHF	TGTGCCAGCAGATTACAGGGGGCCTGGCGTCAGCCCCAGCATTTT
TRBJ1-1	TRBV28	-	-	CATFRAGTEAFF	TGTGCCACCTTTCGGGCGGGCACTGAAGCTTTCTTT
TRBJ1-1	TRBV28	TRBD1	-	CASSRGQGAGTEAFF	TGTGCCAGCAGCCGCGGACAGGGGGCGGGCACTGAAGCTTTCTTT
TRBJ2-1	TRBV7-8	-	-	CASSLGGAAAYNEQFF	TGTGCCAGCAGCTTAGGTGGCGCGGCAGCTTACAATGAGCAGTTCTTC
TRBJ1-5	TRBV4-3	-	-	CASSQRLRDVDQPQHF	TGCGCCAGCAGCCAACGCCTGCGGGACGTCGATCAGCCCCAGCATTTT
TRBJ2-5	TRBV19	TRBD1	-	CASSRGQKETQYF	TGTGCCAGTAGTAGGGGACAGAAAGAGACCCAGTACTTC
TRBJ2-3	TRBV3-1/TRBV3-2	TRBD2	-	CASSLSAGGPTDTQYF	TGTGCCAGCAGCCTATCAGCGGGAGGGCCTACAGATACGCAGTATTTT